The 27 T cell receptor beta chains listed next were all sequenced from one sample in a study of OX40 agonist ivuxolimab in advanced cancers. Profiling relied on immunoSEQ multiplex PCR, and the TCRdb table lists in-frame clones only, not all of them. The sample has about 26,000 clones, more than 70% seen once. The starting material was CD4+ or CD8+ T cells sorted from blood, obtained in a trial of the OX40 agonist ivuxolimab. The receptor source for this set is an adult with an advanced solid tumor such as melanoma, head and neck, liver or kidney cancer.

The chain joins TRBV25-1 to TRBJ2-2; no definite D call. V lost 5 bases to trimming and J lost 6 bases, with 13 bases between them. Germline CDR1 MGHDK, CDR2 SYGVNS. The CDR3 loop spans 14 amino acids. Here the CDR3 DNA reads TGTGCCAGCAGTCTGGGTAGCTCTCCCGGGGAGCTGTTTTTT. Translated, it gives CASSLGSSPGELFF.

The chain recombines TRBV6-5 with TRBJ1-5; 8 bases line up with TRBD1. The CDR3 length is 14 residues. Germline CDR1 and CDR2: MNHEY and SVGAGI. V dropped 4 bases and J dropped 7; count of bases not matched to a gene: 6. The CDR3 sequence is CASSSQGAGQPQHF. The DNA for the CDR3 is TGTGCCAGCAGTTCCCAGGGGGCGGGACAGCCCCAGCATTTT.

The rearrangement uses TRBV7-9 and TRBJ2-7, with D perhaps TRBD1 or TRBD2 (5 bases each). V was clipped by 3 bases and J by 5 bases, with 17 bases between them. Per germline, CDR1 SEHNR and CDR2 FQNEAQ (reference sequence). The CDR3 runs to 15 residues. The CDR3: CASSFPPAGTHEQYF. The DNA for the CDR3 is TGTGCCAGCAGCTTCCCCCCCGCCGGGACCCACGAGCAGTACTTC.

V usage is TRBV11-2 and J usage is TRBJ1-1; TRBD1 matches 8 bases. Looked up from germline, CDR1 is SGHAT and CDR2 is FQNNGV. V shed 5 bases, J shed 3 bases, and the junction held 5 bases outside the gene matches. This CDR3 has 14 residues. In DNA form, the CDR3 reads TGTGCCAGCAGCGTACAGGGGGGGGACACTGAAGCTTTCTTT. Its translation: CASSVQGGDTEAFF.

This chain uses TRBV11-2 with TRBJ2-1; D may match TRBD1 or TRBD2 (5 bases each). The CDR3 sequence is 16 residues long. Germline V gene lookup returns CDR1 SGHAT and CDR2 FQNNGV. Trimming pared 5 bases from V and 6 bases from J, leaving 20 bases between. CDR3 DNA: TGTGCCAGCAGCCCCCTGGGTACCTATGGGGGCAATGAGCAGTTCTTC. Translated: CASSPLGTYGGNEQFF.

This chain joins TRBV28 and TRBJ2-7; weak D call: TRBD2 (5 bases). This CDR3 comprises 15 residues. Germline assignment: CDR1 MDHEN and CDR2 SYDVKM. Deletions cut 5 bases from V and 0 bases from J, with 14 bases between. The CDR3 DNA reads TGTGCCAGCAGTATCGGGGTCCCGAGCTCCTACGAGCAGTACTTC. It yields the protein CASSIGVPSSYEQYF.

As concerns this clone: Other DNA sequences of this sample code for an identical CDR3. This sequence joins TRBV10-1 and TRBJ2-3; D ambiguous. The CDR3 extends over 12 amino acids. Germline V lookup: CDR1 WNHNN, CDR2 SYGVQD (reference sequence). V was shortened by 2 bases and J by 1 base, with 1 base between the two germline ends. This chain's CDR3 is CASSEGTDTQYF. CDR3 bases: TGCGCCAGCAGTGAGGGCACAGATACGCAGTATTTT.

The chain carries TRBV6-5 and TRBJ1-1, with D perhaps TRBD1 (6 bases). This CDR3 comprises 15 residues. Trimming left V 7 bases short and J 6 bases short, with 21 bases between. Germline V gene sequence: CDR1 MNHEY, CDR2 SVGAGI. This CDR3 reads CASIQGALSGAEAFF. The CDR3 DNA sequence: TGTGCCAGCATACAGGGAGCTCTCTCGGGGGCTGAAGCTTTCTTT.

This chain connects TRBV9 to TRBJ2-7, with 12 bases that match TRBD1. The CDR3 covers 16 residues. Germline CDR1 SGDLS, CDR2 YYNGEE. J was trimmed by 2 bases and V by 0 bases; bases with no gene match: 3. The CDR3 loop is CASSVAGQGAPYEQYF. The CDR3 bases are TGTGCCAGCAGCGTAGCGGGACAGGGGGCCCCCTACGAGCAGTACTTC. The variable domain in full, with the rest retrieved from reference TRBV9 and TRBJ2-7, is DSGVTQTPKHLITATGQRVTLRCSPRSGDLSVYWYQQSLDQGLQFLIQYYNGEERAKGNILERFSAQQFPDLHSELNLSSLELGDSALYFCASSVAGQGAPYEQYFGPGTRLTVT.

V gene TRBV9 combines with J gene TRBJ2-1, with D possibly being TRBD2 (5 bases). CDR3 size: 13 residues. Looked up from germline, CDR1 is SGDLS and CDR2 is YYNGEE. V dropped 0 bases and J dropped 10 bases, with 11 bases sitting between them. The chain's CDR3 is CASSVATGWEQFF. CDR3 nucleotide sequence: TGTGCCAGCAGCGTAGCTACGGGGTGGGAGCAGTTCTTC. Full variable domain (remainder filled in from reference TRBV9 and TRBJ2-1): DSGVTQTPKHLITATGQRVTLRCSPRSGDLSVYWYQQSLDQGLQFLIQYYNGEERAKGNILERFSAQQFPDLHSELNLSSLELGDSALYFCASSVATGWEQFFGPGTRLTVL.

The rearrangement links TRBV28 to TRBJ2-7, with 7 bases fitting TRBD2. This CDR3 spans 13 amino acids. CDR1 is MDHEN, CDR2 SYDVKM, per germline. V dropped 3 bases and J dropped 5; count of bases not matched to a gene: 4. CDR3 in DNA: TGTGCCAGCAGTTTCGGCGGGAGTAACGAGCAGTACTTC. Translating gives CASSFGGSNEQYF.

The genes are TRBV7-8 and TRBJ2-5; no clear D gene. Germline V gives CDR1 SGHVS, CDR2 FQNEAQ. Trimming stripped 1 base from V and 2 bases from J, with 8 bases between. The CDR3 is made up of 14 amino acids. CDR3 in DNA: TGTGCCAGCAGCTTAGTAGCACAGCAAGAGACCCAGTACTTC. Translating gives CASSLVAQQETQYF.

This clone has only a few counts. The genes are TRBV27 and TRBJ2-7; no reliable D call. With 2 bases removed from V and 5 bases from J, the gap between germline ends came to 7 bases. The CDR3 has 12 residues. In germline, CDR1 is MNHEY, CDR2 SMNVEV (reference sequence). CDR3 amino acids: CASSLVPDEQYF. The CDR3, as DNA: TGTGCCAGCAGTTTAGTCCCGGACGAGCAGTACTTC.

This rearrangement joins TRBV9 to TRBJ2-1; tentatively, D is TRBD2 (6 bases). V lost 1 base to trimming and J lost 3 bases, with 11 bases between them. The CDR3 spans 15 residues. CDR1 and CDR2 (germline): SGDLS, YYNGEE. CDR3 sequence (DNA): TGTGCCAGCAGCGTATGGGCGGGGATCTACAATGAGCAGTTCTTC. This gives the protein CASSVWAGIYNEQFF.

This clone was detected a few times. This chain connects TRBV6-5 to TRBJ1-2; perhaps TRBD1 as D (5 bases). This CDR3 contains 15 residues. Germline V gene data show CDR1 as MNHEY and CDR2 as SVGAGI. The V end lost 6 bases, the J end lost 3 bases, and 17 bases lay between the germline ends. The CDR3 DNA follows: TGTGCCAGCAGCCAGAGACCCGAGGGGTACTATGGCTACACCTTC. Translation: CASSQRPEGYYGYTF.

This clone was seen only once. The genes are TRBV6-1 and TRBJ1-5; no firm D call. The CDR3 is made up of 14 amino acids. Germline V gene data show CDR1 as MNHNS and CDR2 as SASEGT. V lost 5 bases to trimming and J lost 3 bases, with 11 bases between them. Written as DNA, the CDR3 is TGTGCCAGCAGTTTCGGACGGAACAATCAGCCCCAGCATTTT. It is translated as CASSFGRNNQPQHF.

This clone was counted only a few times. The chain combines TRBV11-1 with TRBJ2-7; 9 bases line up with TRBD2. With V trimmed by 0 bases and J by 3 bases, 3 bases remained unmatched. CDR1 SGHAT and CDR2 FQDESV come from the germline V gene (reference sequence). The CDR3 sequence is 15 residues long. The CDR3 nucleotides are TGTGCCAGCAGCTTAGCTAGCGGGGGATTCTACGAGCAGTACTTC. As protein: CASSLASGGFYEQYF.

J is TRBJ2-7 and V is TRBV4-1; no firm D call. Trimming cost V 0 bases and J 4 bases, with 16 bases left between them. Germline V CDR1 and CDR2: MGHRA, YSYEKL. CDR3 length: 16 residues. CDR3 amino acids: CASSQEDRVSQYEQYF. The CDR3 DNA is TGCGCCAGCAGCCAAGAAGATAGAGTCAGCCAATACGAGCAGTACTTC.

The chain recombines TRBV27 with TRBJ2-5, with 8 bases that match TRBD2. The CDR3 is 16 residues long. Per germline, CDR1 MNHEY and CDR2 SMNVEV (reference sequence). V lost 1 base to trimming and J lost 5 bases; unmatched junction nucleotides: 9. Here the CDR3 reads CASSLFFGGGRETQYF. CDR3 DNA: TGTGCCAGCAGTTTATTCTTCGGGGGGGGCAGGGAGACCCAGTACTTC.

The chain links TRBV4-1 to TRBJ2-7, with a possible D match to TRBD1 (7 bases). There are 19 residues in the CDR3. Germline CDR1 reads MGHRA; CDR2 reads YSYEKL. Trimming removed 3 bases at V and 3 bases at J, with 27 bases between. For the CDR3, the DNA is TGCGCCAGCAGCCATTTATTATTCAGGGGGGCGTTGGCCCACTACGAGCAGTACTTC. This codes for CASSHLLFRGALAHYEQYF.

This rearrangement joins TRBV27 to TRBJ2-1, with D tentatively TRBD1 (5 bases). Trimming cost V 4 bases and J 0 bases, with 7 bases left between them. This CDR3 region has 14 residues. CDR1 and CDR2 (germline): MNHEY, SMNVEV (reference sequence). The CDR3 spells CASSSQGSYNEQFF. CDR3 in DNA: TGTGCCAGCAGTTCGCAGGGCTCCTACAATGAGCAGTTCTTC.

This clone was seen a few times. The chain has TRBV29-1 and TRBJ2-7; weak D call: TRBD1 (5 bases). Trimming stripped 5 bases from V and 1 base from J, with 15 bases between. This CDR3 is 14 amino acids long. The germline V gene encodes CDR1 SQVTM and CDR2 ANQGSEA. CDR3 loop: CSVQKPTDSYEQYF. The DNA for the CDR3 is TGCAGCGTTCAGAAGCCGACAGATTCCTACGAGCAGTACTTC.

This clone showed up just once. This chain connects TRBV5-8 to TRBJ1-2; D remains ambiguous. V was trimmed by 0 bases and J by 2 bases, leaving 5 bases between them. CDR1 SGHTS and CDR2 YDEGEE come from the germline V gene. The CDR3 is 13 residues long. The CDR3 bases are TGTGCCAGCAGCTTGGGAACCAACTATGGCTACACCTTC. This gives the protein CASSLGTNYGYTF. The whole variable domain, remainder taken from reference TRBV5-8 and TRBJ1-2, is EAGVTQSPTHLIKTRGQQATLRCSPISGHTSVYWYQQALGLGLQFLLWYDEGEERNRGNFPPRFSGRQFPNYSSELNVNALELEDSALYLCASSLGTNYGYTFGSGTRLTVV.

The rearrangement joins TRBV4-3 to TRBJ1-5; D ambiguous. The V gene lost 0 bases and the J gene lost 6 bases, with 9 bases spanning the gap. This CDR3 is 14 amino acids long. CDR1 and CDR2 (germline): LGHNA, YSLEER. CDR3 DNA: TGCGCCAGCAGCCAAGATTGGGATTTTCAGCCCCAGCATTTT. It is translated as CASSQDWDFQPQHF.

The chain is built from TRBV7-3 and TRBJ1-5; D is perhaps TRBD1 (5 bases). CDR3 length: 14 amino acids. The germline gives CDR1 SGHTA, CDR2 FQGTGA. V gave up 8 bases and J gave up 7 bases, with 18 bases separating them. CDR3 region: CASSLWGVGQPQHF. The CDR3 DNA is TGTGCCAGCTCACTGTGGGGGGTCGGACAGCCCCAGCATTTT.

The chain links TRBV6-5 to TRBJ2-7; 7 bases line up with TRBD2. Germline CDR1 is MNHEY and CDR2 is SVGAGI. Trimming at V came to 2 bases and at J to 3 bases, leaving 7 bases not matched to a gene. The CDR3 spans 15 residues. The CDR3 region has the DNA TGTGCCAGCAGTTACGGGGCTAGCGGACTCTACGAGCAGTACTTC. This codes for CASSYGASGLYEQYF.

The chain carries TRBV11-3 and TRBJ2-7; D gene ambiguous. The CDR3 is 13 amino acids. In germline, CDR1 is SGHNT, CDR2 YENEEA. Trimming removed 4 bases at V and 1 base at J, with 8 bases between. CDR3 coding DNA: TGTGCCAGCAGCTCAGGACCTTCCTACGAGCAGTACTTC. As protein: CASSSGPSYEQYF.